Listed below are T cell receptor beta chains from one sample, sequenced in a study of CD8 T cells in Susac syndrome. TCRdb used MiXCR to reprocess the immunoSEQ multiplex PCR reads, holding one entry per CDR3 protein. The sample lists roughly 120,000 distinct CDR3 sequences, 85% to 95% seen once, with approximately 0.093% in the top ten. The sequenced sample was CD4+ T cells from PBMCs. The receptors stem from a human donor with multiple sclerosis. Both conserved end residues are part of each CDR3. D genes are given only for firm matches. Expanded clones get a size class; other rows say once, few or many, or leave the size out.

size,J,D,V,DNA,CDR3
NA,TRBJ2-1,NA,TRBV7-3,TGTGCCAGCAGCCCTGGGGGTGAGCAGTTCTTC,CASSPGGEQFF
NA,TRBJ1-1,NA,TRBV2,TGTGCCAGCAGTGAACAGAGTGAAGCTTTCTTT,CASSEQSEAFF
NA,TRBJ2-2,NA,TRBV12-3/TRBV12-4,TGTGCCAGCACCGGCGTGAAAGGGGAGCTGTTTTTT,CASTGVKGELFF
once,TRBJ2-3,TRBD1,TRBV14,TGTGCCAGCAGCTACAGGGGCCCCAGGGATACGCAGTATTTT,CASSYRGPRDTQYF
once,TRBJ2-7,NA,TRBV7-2,TGTGCCAGCAGTCCGGGACGGCAAAGCTCCTACGAGCAGTACTTC,CASSPGRQSSYEQYF
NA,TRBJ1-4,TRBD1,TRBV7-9,TGTGCCAGCAGCTCGACGGGACAGGGGGCTAATGAAAAACTGTTTTTT,CASSSTGQGANEKLFF
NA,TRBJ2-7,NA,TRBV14,TGTGCCAGCAGCCAACCGGGACAAGGCTACGAGCAGTACTTC,CASSQPGQGYEQYF
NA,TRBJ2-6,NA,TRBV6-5,TGTGCCAGCAGGCCCGACTTATCTGGGGCCAACGTCCTGACTTTC,CASRPDLSGANVLTF
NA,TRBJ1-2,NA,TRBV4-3,TGCGCCAGCAGCCAAGTTTACGGAAAAACTAACTATGGCTACACCTTC,CASSQVYGKTNYGYTF
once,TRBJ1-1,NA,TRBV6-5,TGTGCCAGCAGTTACCCCCCACGGGCTTTCTTT,CASSYPPRAFF
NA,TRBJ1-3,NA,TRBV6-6,TGTGCCAGCGGTGAGGCCCACGGCTCTGGAAACACCATATATTTT,CASGEAHGSGNTIYF
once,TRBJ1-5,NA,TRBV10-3,TGTGCCAACTCGCGGGACACAGATCAGCCCCAGCATTTT,CANSRDTDQPQHF
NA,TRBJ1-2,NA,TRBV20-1,TGCAGTGTTGGGACTTCATCCGGGCGAGACTATGGCTACACCTTC,CSVGTSSGRDYGYTF
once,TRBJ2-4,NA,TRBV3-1,TGTGCCAGCGGCGGTGGACTAGCCAAAAACATTCAGTACTTC,CASGGGLAKNIQYF
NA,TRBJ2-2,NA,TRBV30,TGTGCCTCCGCTCGGTTAGCGAACACCGGGGAGCTGTTTTTT,CASARLANTGELFF
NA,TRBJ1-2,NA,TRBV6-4,TGTGCCAGCAGTGCCTCCCTAACAGGGATTGGAGGCTACACCTTC,CASSASLTGIGGYTF
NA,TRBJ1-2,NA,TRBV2,TGTGCCAGCAAGCAGTCGGTCTATGGCTACACCTTC,CASKQSVYGYTF
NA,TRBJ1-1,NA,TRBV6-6,TGTGCCAGCAGGTCCGTTCTCACTGAAGCTTTCTTT,CASRSVLTEAFF
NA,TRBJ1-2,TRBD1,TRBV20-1,TGCAGTGCTAACCGACAGGGGGCGGTAGGCTACACCTTC,CSANRQGAVGYTF
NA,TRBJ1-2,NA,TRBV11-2,TGTGCCAGCAGCTTAGGATCGACTGGTCCCTATGGCTACACCTTC,CASSLGSTGPYGYTF
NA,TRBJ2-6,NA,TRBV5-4,TGTGCCAGCAGCCCTGGACAGAGTCTCCTCTCTGGGGCCAACGTCCTGACTTTC,CASSPGQSLLSGANVLTF
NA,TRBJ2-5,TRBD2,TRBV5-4,TGTGCCAGCACCGACGGGACTAGGCGAGGCGAGACCCAGTACTTC,CASTDGTRRGETQYF
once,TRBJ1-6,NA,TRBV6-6,TGTGCCAGCAGTTACCTCACGAACTCCTATAATTCACCCCTCCACTTT,CASSYLTNSYNSPLHF
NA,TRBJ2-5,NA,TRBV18,TGTGCCAGCTCACCAGGCAGACAAGAGACCCAGTACTTC,CASSPGRQETQYF
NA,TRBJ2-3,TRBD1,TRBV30,TGTGCCTGGAGTGAGACAGGGGGGTGGGTAGATACGCAGTATTTT,CAWSETGGWVDTQYF
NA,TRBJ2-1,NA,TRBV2,TGTGCCAGCAGTGTGGGAGGGGGCAATGAGCAGTTCTTC,CASSVGGGNEQFF
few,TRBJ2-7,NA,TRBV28,TGTGCCAGCAGTTCCCCCCCGTACGAGCAGTACTTC,CASSSPPYEQYF
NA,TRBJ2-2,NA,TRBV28,TGTGCCAGCCTAATGGCGTCGTCCTACACCGGGGAGCTGTTTTTT,CASLMASSYTGELFF
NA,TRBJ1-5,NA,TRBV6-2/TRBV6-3,TGTGCCAGCAGTGACCAAGGGGGGTTGCGGCAGCCCCAGCATTTT,CASSDQGGLRQPQHF
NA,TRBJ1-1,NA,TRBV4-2,TGTGCCAGCAGCCAAGCTTCAGGGAGCGGCACTGAAGCTTTCTTT,CASSQASGSGTEAFF
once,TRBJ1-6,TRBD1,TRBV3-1,TGTGCCAGCAGCTTGGGACAGGAGACTTCACCCCTCCACTTT,CASSLGQETSPLHF
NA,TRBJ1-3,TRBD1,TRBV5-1,TGCGCCAGCAGCGTGACAGGGGACTCTGGAAACACCATATATTTT,CASSVTGDSGNTIYF
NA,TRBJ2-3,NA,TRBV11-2,TGTGCCAGCAGCTACCGGGACTCCTACACAGATACGCAGTATTTT,CASSYRDSYTDTQYF
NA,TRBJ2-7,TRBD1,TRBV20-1,TGCAGTGCCAATACCCCCGGGACAGGTCGATACGAGCAGTACTTC,CSANTPGTGRYEQYF
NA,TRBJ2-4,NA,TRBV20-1,TGCAGTGCTCGGACAGACCATTTAGCCAAAAACATTCAGTACTTC,CSARTDHLAKNIQYF
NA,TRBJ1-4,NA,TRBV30,TGTGCCTGGGCCCCAGGGGTTCGTGAAAAACTGTTTTTT,CAWAPGVREKLFF
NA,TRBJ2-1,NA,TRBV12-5,TGTGCTAGTGAACCGAGTTACAATGAGCAGTTCTTC,CASEPSYNEQFF
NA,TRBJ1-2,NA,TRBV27,TGTGCCAGCAGTTCCCACAGGGACGGCTACACCTTC,CASSSHRDGYTF
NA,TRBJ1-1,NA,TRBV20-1,TGCAGTGCTGTACAGACAGGAGTATTTGGTGAAGCTTTCTTT,CSAVQTGVFGEAFF
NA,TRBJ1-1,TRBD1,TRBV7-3,TGTGCCAGCAGCTCCACCGGGACAGGGGGCACTGAAGCTTTCTTT,CASSSTGTGGTEAFF
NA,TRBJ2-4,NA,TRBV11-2,TGTGCCAGCAGCCACTTTAAAGCCAAAAACATTCAGTACTTC,CASSHFKAKNIQYF
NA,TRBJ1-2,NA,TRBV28,TGTGCCAGCAGTTTAAGGACAGACCATAACTATGGCTACACCTTC,CASSLRTDHNYGYTF
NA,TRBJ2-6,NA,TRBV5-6,TGTGCCAGCAGTTATAGGGTAGCAGGGACCTCTGGGGCCAACGTCCTGACTTTC,CASSYRVAGTSGANVLTF
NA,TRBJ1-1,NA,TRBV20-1,TGCAGTGCTAGAGAGACAATTAACACTGAAGCTTTCTTT,CSARETINTEAFF
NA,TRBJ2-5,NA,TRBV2,TGTGCCAGCAGTGACACCACTAGAGAAGAGACCCAGTACTTC,CASSDTTREETQYF
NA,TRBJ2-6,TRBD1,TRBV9,TGTGCCAGCAGCGTAGCGACAGGGGGCTCTGGGGCCAACGTCCTGACTTTC,CASSVATGGSGANVLTF
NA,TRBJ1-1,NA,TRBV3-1,TGTGCCAGCAGCCAAGTCGAGGGCCTGGAAGCTTTCTTT,CASSQVEGLEAFF